Listed below are T cell receptor beta chains from one sample, sequenced in a study of Graves' ophthalmopathy and Graves' hyperthyroidism. MiXCR, run by TCRdb on the multiplex PCR reads, gives a single entry per CDR3 protein. The top ten clones hold over 7% of a sample with roughly 170,000 distinct CDR3 sequences, roughly two fifths of them seen once. The sample consisted of peripheral blood. Receptors originate from a young man with Graves' ophthalmopathy. CDR3s include the opening cysteine and the closing phenylalanine or tryptophan. The D gene is left open where the match is weak. The size field is filled for only some rows; it gives once, few, many or a size class.

>NA|TRBV9|once|TRBJ1-1
TGTGCCAGCAGCGTACTTGGGGACATGAACACTGAAGCTTTCTTT
CASSVLGDMNTEAFF
>TRBD2|TRBV20-1|many|TRBJ2-7
TGCAGTGCTAGAGATCGGACTAGCGGGAGGCCCTCCTACGAGCAGTACTTC
CSARDRTSGRPSYEQYF
>NA|TRBV29-1|many|TRBJ1-1
TGCAGCGGCTTGACAAGTTCGGACACTGAAGCTTTCTTT
CSGLTSSDTEAFF
>TRBD1|TRBV29-1|many|TRBJ1-3
TGCAGCGTTGAAGATATGGTCCCAGGGGGCGGCCCCTCTGGAAACACCATATATTTT
CSVEDMVPGGGPSGNTIYF
>TRBD1|TRBV30|few|TRBJ1-2
TGTGCACATCACAGGGGCGTTATCTATGGCTACACCTTC
CAHHRGVIYGYTF
>TRBD2|TRBV10-2|NA|TRBJ2-5
TGCGCCAGCAGTGAGTCGAAGACAGGGGTTTTCGAGACTAGCGGGAAAGAGACCCAGTACTTC
CASSESKTGVFETSGKETQYF
>TRBD2|TRBV6-2/TRBV6-3|once|TRBJ2-7
TGTGCCAGCGAAGAACCATCTAGCGGCAGTACCTACGAGCAGTACTTC
CASEEPSSGSTYEQYF
>NA|TRBV28|NA|TRBJ1-2
TGTGCCAGCAGCCCCCCAAGTGGCGCGTTTAACTATGGCTACACCTTC
CASSPPSGAFNYGYTF
>TRBD1|TRBV12-3/TRBV12-4|NA|TRBJ1-2
TGTGCCAGCGGAAGGGACAGGGACCACTACTACACCTTC
CASGRDRDHYYTF
>NA|TRBV29-1|NA|TRBJ2-2
TGCAGCGGCGTCCTGATGGGAGAATCCGGGGAGCTGTTTTTT
CSGVLMGESGELFF
>NA|TRBV7-2|many|TRBJ2-5
TGTGCCAGCAGCTTAGTCGAGTGGCGGGATTACCAAGAGACCCAGTACTTC
CASSLVEWRDYQETQYF
>TRBD1|TRBV6-5|NA|TRBJ1-5
TGTGCCAGCAGTTACACAGGGGGCGATCAGCCCCAGCATTTT
CASSYTGGDQPQHF
>NA|TRBV20-1|many|TRBJ1-2
TGCAGTGCTGGGGACTTAACTAACTATGGCTACACCTTC
CSAGDLTNYGYTF
>NA|TRBV24-1|many|TRBJ2-2
TGTGCCACCAGTTTACTGACCGGGGAGCTGTTTTTT
CATSLLTGELFF
>NA|TRBV6-2/TRBV6-3|few|TRBJ2-7
TGTGCCAGCAGTTCCTCGGGTGCAGGCTCCTACGAGCAGTACTTC
CASSSSGAGSYEQYF
>NA|TRBV20-1|few|TRBJ1-1
TGCAGTGCTAGGTGGCAGGGGAAGACCACTGAAGCTTTCTTT
CSARWQGKTTEAFF
>TRBD1|TRBV12-3/TRBV12-4|many|TRBJ2-7
TGTGCCAGCAGTTTATCGATGGGGACAGCCCCTTCTGAGCAGTACTTC
CASSLSMGTAPSEQYF
>NA|TRBV7-9|many|TRBJ2-5
TGTGCCAGCAGCCCCGCCCCCACCTACCAAGAGACCCAGTACTTC
CASSPAPTYQETQYF
>NA|TRBV12-3/TRBV12-4|many|TRBJ2-7
TGTGCCAGCAACTCAAGGTTCGGCAGTTTCTACGAGCAGTACTTC
CASNSRFGSFYEQYF
>NA|TRBV5-8|many|TRBJ1-5
TGTGCCAGCAGCACGGGGGCGGTCCGAAATCAGCCCCAGCATTTT
CASSTGAVRNQPQHF